This TCR beta chain came from a study of cytomegalovirus exposure and HLA in healthy donors. Study-wide points: Other equally common chains were less clonally expanded than HLA-associated TCR beta chains, a later analysis showed.

Amplification used 60 Vbeta primers and 13 Jbeta primers. Repertoires were generated with immunoSEQ multiplex PCR, while TCRdb's copy carries only in-frame clones and drops some. The sample holds around 230,000 clones, about 88% seen once. In regard to this clone: The antigen is undetermined.

The germline V gene has CDR1 LNHDA and CDR2 SQIVND (reference sequence). V lost 5 bases, J lost 3 bases, and 2 bases stayed unmatched. CDR3 length: 14 residues. The sample taken for sequencing was PBMCs. The chain recombines TRBV19 with TRBJ1-3, with 9 nucleotides matching TRBD1. The receptor comes from a girl aged 2 to 10 in good health and CMV-seronegative. The CDR3 sequence is CASSPDRGGNTIYF. The CDR3 bases are TGTGCCAGTAGTCCGGACAGGGGTGGAAACACCATATATTTT. Full variable domain (rest looked up from reference TRBV19 and TRBJ1-3): DGGITQSPKYLFRKEGQNVTLSCEQNLNHDAMYWYRQDPGQGLRLIYYSQIVNDFQKGDIAEGYSVSREKKESFPLTVTSAQKNPTAFYLCASSPDRGGNTIYFGEGSWLTVV.